This T cell receptor beta chain was observed in a study of cytomegalovirus exposure and HLA in healthy donors. Vbeta (60) and Jbeta (13) primers were used in the PCR. The data were produced by immunoSEQ multiplex PCR, yet TCRdb's version contains in-frame clones alone and is incomplete. The sample gives around 140,000 clones, about 75% of which show up once; 1.1% to 1.5% is in the top ten. Sequenced: PBMCs. The sequence was obtained from a woman between 40 and 55 years old in good health and CMV-seronegative.

The CDR3 is CASSWGPTGPGATYEQYF. The CDR3 DNA follows: TGCGCCAGCAGCTGGGGCCCTACAGGGCCTGGGGCCACCTACGAGCAGTACTTC. The chain joins TRBV5-1 to TRBJ2-7; possibly TRBD1 for D (6 bases). Germline CDR1 SGHRS, CDR2 YFSETQ. The CDR3 loop spans 18 amino acids. V was pared by 3 bases and J by 2 bases, with 24 bases between.